This entry concerns a single T cell receptor (beta chain). The table came from immunoSEQ multiplex PCR; TCRdb's copy has only in-frame clones and leaves some out. In the table there are roughly 220,000 clones, under 90% of which are singletons. Germline V gives CDR1 SGHKS, CDR2 YYEKEE (reference sequence). This CDR3 region has 14 residues. V lost 3 bases, J lost 8 bases, and 7 bases stayed unmatched. This sample is part of a study of blood T cell repertoires in COVID-19. As for the study in general: The origin of the acute and convalescent COVID-19 samples was the United States, Italy and Spain. The analysed material was cDNA or gDNA that came from T cells, B-cell-depleted T cells, or PBMCs.

The clonotype was recovered from a woman in her fifties or sixties who had recovered from COVID-19. V usage is TRBV5-5 and J usage is TRBJ2-2; 7 bases align to TRBD1. The sample consisted of peripheral blood. As DNA, the CDR3 is TGTGCCAGCAGCTGGGGGACAGTTAATGGGGAGCTGTTTTTT. It specifies CASSWGTVNGELFF. Using reference TRBV5-5 and TRBJ2-2 for the parts outside the CDR3, the full variable domain is DAGVTQSPTHLIKTRGQQVTLRCSPISGHKSVSWYQQVLGQGPQFIFQYYEKEERGRGNFPDRFSARQFPNYSSELNVNALLLGDSALYLCASSWGTVNGELFFGEGSRLTVL.